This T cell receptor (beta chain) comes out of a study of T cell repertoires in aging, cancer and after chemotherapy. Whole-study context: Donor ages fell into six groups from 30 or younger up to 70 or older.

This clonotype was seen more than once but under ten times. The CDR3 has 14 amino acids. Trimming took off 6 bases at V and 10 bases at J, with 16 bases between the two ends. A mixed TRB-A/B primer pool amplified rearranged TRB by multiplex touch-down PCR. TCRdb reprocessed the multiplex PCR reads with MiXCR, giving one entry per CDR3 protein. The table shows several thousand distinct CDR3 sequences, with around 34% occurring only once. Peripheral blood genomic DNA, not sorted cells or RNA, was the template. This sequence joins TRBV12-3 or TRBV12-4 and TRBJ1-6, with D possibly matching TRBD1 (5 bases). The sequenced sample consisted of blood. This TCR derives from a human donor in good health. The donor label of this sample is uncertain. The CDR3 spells CASRQQGLKSPLHF. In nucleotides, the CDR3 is TGTGCCAGCAGGCAGCAGGGCCTTAAATCACCCCTCCACTTT.